One and the same sample provided the 11 T cell receptor beta chains below, sequenced in a study of cytomegalovirus exposure and HLA in healthy donors. TCRdb's copy holds only in-frame clones and misses some; the assay was immunoSEQ multiplex PCR. The table shows over 100,000 clones, with approximately 89% occurring only once. The sequencing input was PBMCs. The receptors were gathered from a woman under 30 in good health and CMV-seronegative.

The chain links TRBV7-9 to TRBJ1-2; D is perhaps TRBD1 (5 bases). Germline V gene sequence: CDR1 SEHNR, CDR2 FQNEAQ (reference sequence). Trimming took off 3 bases at V and 7 bases at J, with 12 bases between the two ends. The CDR3 covers 13 residues. The CDR3 bases are TGTGCCAGCAGCTTTTCGCAGGGAATTGGCTACACCTTC. It specifies CASSFSQGIGYTF.

This chain connects TRBV6-6 to TRBJ2-3; possible D gene TRBD1, 6 bases. The CDR3 has 14 residues. CDR1 and CDR2 from the germline V gene are MNHNY and SVGAGI (reference sequence). Trimming stripped 4 bases from V and 1 base from J, with 9 bases between. The CDR3 nucleotides are TGTGCCAGCAGTTTGGGACAAGGCACAGATACGCAGTATTTT. Amino acid sequence: CASSLGQGTDTQYF.

The chain has TRBV11-1 and TRBJ1-1, with 8 bases identical to TRBD1. V gave up 0 bases and J gave up 6 bases; unmatched junction bases: 9. The germline V gene has CDR1 SGHAT and CDR2 FQDESV (reference sequence). This CDR3 comprises 16 residues. The CDR3 DNA reads TGTGCCAGCAGCTTAGCCCCCGGACAGGGCTCAGCTGAAGCTTTCTTT. Translated: CASSLAPGQGSAEAFF.

This clone came up once. The gene calls are TRBV27 and TRBJ2-7; no definite D call. Trimming removed 4 bases from V and 1 base from J, with 8 bases in between. Germline V gene sequence: CDR1 MNHEY, CDR2 SMNVEV (reference sequence). This CDR3 has 13 amino acids. The CDR3 DNA is TGTGCCAGCAGTTCGCAGGTATCCTACGAGCAGTACTTC. Translating gives CASSSQVSYEQYF.

This clone was seen only a few times. The chain employs TRBV18 and TRBJ1-1; tentatively, D is TRBD1 (6 bases). Germline V CDR1 and CDR2: KGHSH, LQKENI. V lost 1 base, J lost 1 base, and 10 bases lay in between. The CDR3 spans 15 residues. CDR3 loop: CASSPQDRENTEAFF. The CDR3 DNA follows: TGTGCCAGCTCACCACAGGACAGAGAGAACACTGAAGCTTTCTTT.

The genes are TRBV6-5 and TRBJ2-1; possible D gene TRBD1, 5 bases. The V end lost 6 bases, the J end lost 4 bases, and 16 bases lay between the germline ends. The germline CDR1 and CDR2 sequences are MNHEY and SVGAGI. CDR3 length: 15 amino acids. CDR3 sequence reads: CASRWQGRPYNEQFF. For the CDR3, the DNA is TGTGCCAGCAGATGGCAGGGCAGGCCGTACAATGAGCAGTTCTTC.

V usage is TRBV27 and J usage is TRBJ1-1; perhaps TRBD1 as D (5 bases). The V gene lost 6 bases and the J gene lost 6 bases, with 8 bases spanning the gap. Germline-derived CDR1 and CDR2 are MNHEY and SMNVEV (reference sequence). The CDR3 sequence is 11 residues long. The CDR3 protein is CASRGGPEAFF. CDR3 sequence (DNA): TGTGCCAGCAGGGGGGGACCTGAAGCTTTCTTT.

This sequence joins TRBV14 and TRBJ2-3; D is perhaps TRBD1 (5 bases). V lost 1 base to trimming and J lost 2 bases, with 13 bases between them. This CDR3 is built from 16 residues. Germline V gene lookup returns CDR1 SGHDN and CDR2 FVKESK. CDR3 nucleotide sequence: TGTGCCAGCAGCCAAGTCGCCAGGGAACACACAGATACGCAGTATTTT. Amino acids: CASSQVAREHTDTQYF.

CDR3 in DNA: TGTGCCAGCAGGGAGGACGCTAGCAATCAGCCCCAGCATTTT. This translates into CASREDASNQPQHF. This chain connects TRBV2 to TRBJ1-5; D call uncertain. Trimming pared 6 bases from V and 0 bases from J, leaving 9 bases between. CDR3 length equals 14 residues. Germline-derived CDR1 and CDR2 are SNHLY and FYNNEI. Full variable domain (outside the CDR3, taken from reference TRBV2 and TRBJ1-5): EPEVTQTPSHQVTQMGQEVILRCVPISNHLYFYWYRQILGQKVEFLVSFYNNEISEKSEIFDDQFSVERPDGSNFTLKIRSTKLEDSAMYFCASREDASNQPQHFGDGTRLSIL.

This sequence joins TRBV5-1 and TRBJ2-3; TRBD1 aligns across 10 bases. The length of the CDR3 is 17 residues. V dropped 3 bases and J dropped 4; count of bases not matched to a gene: 11. Germline CDR1 is SGHRS and CDR2 is YFSETQ. Written as DNA, the CDR3 is TGCGCCAGCAGCTCCCTAAAGACAGGGGGCGGGGCAGATACGCAGTATTTT. Translated, it gives CASSSLKTGGGADTQYF.

The chain links TRBV5-4 to TRBJ2-3, with 7 bases matching TRBD2. CDR1 and CDR2 (germline): SGHNT, YYREEE (reference sequence). This CDR3 spans 16 amino acids. J was trimmed by 4 bases and V by 4 bases; bases with no gene match: 12. CDR3 nucleotides: TGTGCCAGCAGCAGAGGCGGGGCGGGAGTGGCAGATACGCAGTATTTT. This translates into CASSRGGAGVADTQYF.